The subject of this entry is one T cell receptor beta chain. Its specific antigen is unknown. Base qualities are missing; no much larger clone stands one base away. Patients with autoimmune disease history or receiving systemic immunosuppression were excluded from the trial. Peripheral blood for TCR sequencing was drawn from every dose cohort at baseline, at cycle 4 day 1 and at cycle 7 day 1. Samples were obtained from an open-label, multicenter, first-in-human phase I dose-escalation trial of ivuxolimab. Adults with locally advanced or metastatic head and neck squamous cell, hepatocellular, melanoma or renal cell carcinoma were enrolled in the trial. Before TCR sequencing, CD4+ T cells and CD8+ T cells were sorted from peripheral blood as separate populations. For sequencing of the TCRbeta CDR3 region, genomic DNA was extracted from the sorted cells. The immunoSEQ Assay was used for sequencing of TCRbeta CDR3 regions. Not all clones reach the TCRdb copy of this immuneACCESS table, which keeps in-frame sequences only. Checked studies attribute under half of the gap to unresolved V genes and leave the rest unexplained. In all, the sample holds tens of thousands of clones, and 88% of those were seen once. The ten largest clonotypes hold about 4% of the sample.

From the cysteine through the phenylalanine, the CDR3 covers 15 amino acids. Only CDR3 DNA is held: 45 bases, read in frame from base 1. The germline V gene supplies CDR1 SGHVS and CDR2 FQNEAQ. V loses 5 bases of germline sequence and J loses 4 bases, and the interval between the two ends is 14 bases. This entry is derived from a study of OX40 agonist ivuxolimab in advanced cancers. About the investigation overall: Ivuxolimab, which targeted the costimulatory receptor OX40 (CD134), was an agonistic, fully human IgG2 monoclonal antibody. Three dose-escalation patients achieved partial responses, one with hepatocellular carcinoma and two with cutaneous melanoma. Intravenous ivuxolimab was administered to patients every 2 weeks at six dose levels: 0.01, 0.1, 0.3, 1.5, 3 and 10 mg/kg. The paper describes the monotherapy dose-escalation part (N ≈ 49 patients) of the phase I trial of ivuxolimab. The purpose of peripheral TCRbeta sequencing was to test whether ivuxolimab changed TCR sequence diversity and led to clonal T-cell expansion. Among the 50 to 55 dose-escalation patients, around 20 had hepatocellular carcinoma, 15 or so melanoma, 9 renal cell carcinoma and 9 head and neck cancer. Patients were allowed to have had prior anti-PD-1, anti-PD-L1 or anti-CTLA-4 therapy, and roughly two fifths of the dose-escalation patients had been treated with checkpoint inhibitors. In the dose-escalation cohort, about four fifths of patients were male, and the mean age was roughly 60 years with a range of roughly 23 to 79. The study at large found these results: Low levels of normalized T-cell clonal expansion were also seen in some nonresponding patients. The antigen specificity of the peripheral T cells that underwent clonal expansion was not determined. After ivuxolimab, more expanded clones were found on average in CD8+ T cells than in CD4+ T cells. Clonal expansion of both CD4+ and CD8+ blood T cells was observed from baseline to week 6 at doses 0.1 to 3.0 mg/kg. In partial responders in the 0.1-3.0 mg/kg groups, normalized peripheral clonal expansion was found to be among the lowest, especially among CD8+ T cells.

The chain links TRBV7-8 with TRBJ1-4; no D gene call is confident. The source is an adult with an advanced solid tumor such as melanoma, head and neck, liver or kidney cancer. This material consisted of CD4+ or CD8+ T cells sorted from blood, taken in a trial of the OX40 agonist ivuxolimab. The encoded CDR3 is CASSTSEQFNEKLFF. In nucleotide form, the sequence is TGTGCCAGCAGCACCTCGGAGCAGTTTAATGAAAAACTGTTTTTT.